This TCR beta chain is drawn from a study of control samples from healthy donors and cancer patients. V dropped 3 bases and J dropped 6 bases, with 12 bases sitting between them. CDR1 and CDR2 (germline): SGHRS, YFSETQ. The CDR3 has 14 amino acids. This clone was seen only once. The method was immunoSEQ multiplex PCR; TCRdb's version includes in-frame clones alone and lacks a portion of them. The table includes 190,000 or so clones, over 85% detected once. The chain employs TRBV5-1 and TRBJ2-2, with D possibly being TRBD2 (7 bases). The sequencing input was blood. The sequence was obtained from a man aged 18 to 29 in good health. The DNA of the CDR3 is TGCGCCAGCAGCTGGGGGGGGCGCGCCGGGGAGCTGTTTTTT. It translates to CASSWGGRAGELFF.